This T cell receptor (beta chain) appears in the sequencing data of a study of CD8 T cells in Susac syndrome. V was cut by 3 bases and J by 5 bases, with 8 bases left in between. This CDR3 region has 13 residues. CDR1 and CDR2 from the germline V gene are SGHDN and FVKESK. Reverse transcription of about 0.45 to 1 ug RNA was performed with random hexamers. TCRdb re-derived calls from the immunoSEQ multiplex PCR reads in MiXCR, one entry per CDR3 protein. The sample has 190,000 or so distinct CDR3 sequences, more than 85% seen once. The sequenced sample consisted of CD4+ T cells from PBMCs. This receptor was obtained from a human donor with multiple sclerosis. V gene TRBV14 combines with J gene TRBJ2-1; D ambiguous. The CDR3 DNA reads TGTGCCAGCAGCCAGGGATTTAACAATGAGCAGTTCTTC. As protein: CASSQGFNNEQFF.